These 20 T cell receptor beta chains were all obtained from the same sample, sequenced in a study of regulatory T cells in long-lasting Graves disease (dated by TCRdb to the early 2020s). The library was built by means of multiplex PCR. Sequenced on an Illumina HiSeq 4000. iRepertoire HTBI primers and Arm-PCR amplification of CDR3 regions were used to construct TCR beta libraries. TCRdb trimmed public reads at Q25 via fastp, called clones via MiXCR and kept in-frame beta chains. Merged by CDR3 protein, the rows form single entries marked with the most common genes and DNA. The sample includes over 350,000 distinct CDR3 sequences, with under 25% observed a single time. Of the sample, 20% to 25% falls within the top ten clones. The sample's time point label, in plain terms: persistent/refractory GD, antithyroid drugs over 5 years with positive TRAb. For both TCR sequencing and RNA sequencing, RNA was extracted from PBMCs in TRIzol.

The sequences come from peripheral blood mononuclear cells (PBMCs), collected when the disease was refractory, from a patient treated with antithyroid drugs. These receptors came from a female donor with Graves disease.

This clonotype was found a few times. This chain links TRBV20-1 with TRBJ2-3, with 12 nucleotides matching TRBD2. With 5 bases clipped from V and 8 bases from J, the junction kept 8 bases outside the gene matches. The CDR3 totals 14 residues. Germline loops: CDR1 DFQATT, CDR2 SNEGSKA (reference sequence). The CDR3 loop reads CSAPQGLAGATQYF. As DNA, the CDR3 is TGCAGTGCTCCCCAGGGACTAGCGGGCGCTACGCAGTATTTT.

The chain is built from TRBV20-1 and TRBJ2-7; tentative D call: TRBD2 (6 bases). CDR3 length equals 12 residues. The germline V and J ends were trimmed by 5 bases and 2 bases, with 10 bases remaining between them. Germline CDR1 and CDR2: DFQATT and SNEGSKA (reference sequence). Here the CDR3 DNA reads TGCAGTGCTTTATGGGGGGCCTACGAGCAGTACTTC. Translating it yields CSALWGAYEQYF.

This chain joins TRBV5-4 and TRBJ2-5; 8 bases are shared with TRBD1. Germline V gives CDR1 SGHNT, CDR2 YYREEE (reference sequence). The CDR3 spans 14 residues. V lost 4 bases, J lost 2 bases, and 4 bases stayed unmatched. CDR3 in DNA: TGTGCCAGCAGCATGGGACAGGAACAAGAGACCCAGTACTTC. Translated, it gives CASSMGQEQETQYF.

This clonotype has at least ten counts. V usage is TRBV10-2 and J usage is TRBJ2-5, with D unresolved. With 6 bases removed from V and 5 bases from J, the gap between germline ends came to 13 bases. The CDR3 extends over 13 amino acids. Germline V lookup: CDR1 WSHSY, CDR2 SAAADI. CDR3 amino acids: CASRGRRTETQYF. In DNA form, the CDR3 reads TGCGCCAGCAGAGGACGTAGGACGGAGACCCAGTACTTC.

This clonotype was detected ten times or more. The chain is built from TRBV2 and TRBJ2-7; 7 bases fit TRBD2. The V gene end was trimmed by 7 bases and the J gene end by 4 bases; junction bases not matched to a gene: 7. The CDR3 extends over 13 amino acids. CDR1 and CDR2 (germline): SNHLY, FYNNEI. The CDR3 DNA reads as TGTGCCAGCATGAGGGAGGGTCGTTACGAGCAGTACTTC. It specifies CASMREGRYEQYF.

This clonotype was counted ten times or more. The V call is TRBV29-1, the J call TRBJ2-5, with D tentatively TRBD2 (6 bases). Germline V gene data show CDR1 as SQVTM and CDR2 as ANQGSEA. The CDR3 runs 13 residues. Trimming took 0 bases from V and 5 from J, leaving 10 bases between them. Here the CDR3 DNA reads TGCAGCGTTGAAGAGAGTGGAGGGGAGACCCAGTACTTC. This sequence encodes CSVEESGGETQYF.

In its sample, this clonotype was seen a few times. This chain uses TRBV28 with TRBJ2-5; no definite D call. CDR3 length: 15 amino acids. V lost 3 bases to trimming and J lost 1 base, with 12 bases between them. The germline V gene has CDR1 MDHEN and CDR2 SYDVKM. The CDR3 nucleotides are TGTGCCAGCAGTTTGCAGACGGACCCCCAAGAGACCCAGTACTTC. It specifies CASSLQTDPQETQYF.

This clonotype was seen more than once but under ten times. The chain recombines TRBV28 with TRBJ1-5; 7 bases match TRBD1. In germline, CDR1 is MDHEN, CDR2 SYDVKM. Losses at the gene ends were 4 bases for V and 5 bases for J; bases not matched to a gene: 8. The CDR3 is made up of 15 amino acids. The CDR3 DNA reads TGTGCCAGCAGTTCAGGGGGGGTTTTTTATCAGCCCCAGCATTTT. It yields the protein CASSSGGVFYQPQHF.

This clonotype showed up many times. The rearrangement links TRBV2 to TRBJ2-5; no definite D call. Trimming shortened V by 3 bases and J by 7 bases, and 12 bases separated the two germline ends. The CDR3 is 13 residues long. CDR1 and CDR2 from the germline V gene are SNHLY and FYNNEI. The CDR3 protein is CASSDSKGGTQYF. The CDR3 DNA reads TGTGCCAGCAGTGATAGTAAGGGCGGGACCCAGTACTTC.

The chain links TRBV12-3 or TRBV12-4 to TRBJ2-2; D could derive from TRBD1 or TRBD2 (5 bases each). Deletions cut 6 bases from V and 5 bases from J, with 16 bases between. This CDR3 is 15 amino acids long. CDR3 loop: CASRQSGTATGELFF. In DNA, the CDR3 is TGTGCCAGCAGGCAGAGTGGGACGGCTACCGGGGAGCTGTTTTTT.

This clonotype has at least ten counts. CDR3 sequence reads: CSARGGPVNQPQHF. For the CDR3, the DNA is TGCAGTGCTAGAGGCGGTCCAGTCAATCAGCCCCAGCATTTT. This chain joins TRBV20-1 and TRBJ1-5; D unresolved. The CDR3 consists of 14 residues. Germline values: CDR1 DFQATT, CDR2 SNEGSKA (reference sequence). Deletions cut 1 base from V and 3 bases from J, with 10 bases between.

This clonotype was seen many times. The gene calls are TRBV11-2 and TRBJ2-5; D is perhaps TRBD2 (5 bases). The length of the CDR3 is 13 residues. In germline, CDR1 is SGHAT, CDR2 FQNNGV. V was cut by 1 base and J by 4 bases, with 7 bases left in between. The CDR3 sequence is CASSLVRGETQYF. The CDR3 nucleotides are TGTGCCAGCAGCTTAGTTCGGGGAGAGACCCAGTACTTC.

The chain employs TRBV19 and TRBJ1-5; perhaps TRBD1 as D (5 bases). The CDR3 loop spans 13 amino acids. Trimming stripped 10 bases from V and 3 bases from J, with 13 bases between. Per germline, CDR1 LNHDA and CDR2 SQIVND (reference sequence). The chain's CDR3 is CATAGGTNQPQHF. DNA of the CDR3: TGTGCCACCGCCGGGGGTACCAATCAGCCCCAGCATTTT. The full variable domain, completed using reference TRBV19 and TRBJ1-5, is DGGITQSPKYLFRKEGQNVTLSCEQNLNHDAMYWYRQDPGQGLRLIYYSQIVNDFQKGDIAEGYSVSREKKESFPLTVTSAQKNPTAFYLCATAGGTNQPQHFGDGTRLSIL.

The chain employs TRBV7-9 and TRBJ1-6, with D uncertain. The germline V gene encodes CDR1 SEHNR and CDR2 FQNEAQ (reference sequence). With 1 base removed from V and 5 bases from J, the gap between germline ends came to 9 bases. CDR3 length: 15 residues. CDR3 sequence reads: CASSLESWDNSPLHF. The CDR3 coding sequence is TGTGCCAGCAGCTTAGAGTCATGGGATAATTCACCCCTCCACTTT.

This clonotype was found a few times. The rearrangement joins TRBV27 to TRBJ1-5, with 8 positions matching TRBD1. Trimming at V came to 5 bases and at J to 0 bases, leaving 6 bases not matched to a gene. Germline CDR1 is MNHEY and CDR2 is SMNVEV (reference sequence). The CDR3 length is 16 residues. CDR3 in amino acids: CASSTTGGNSNQPQHF. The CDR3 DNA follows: TGTGCCAGCAGTACTACAGGGGGTAATAGCAATCAGCCCCAGCATTTT.

This CDR3 reads CASSLGAGTGTSPLHF. DNA for the CDR3: TGTGCCAGCAGCTTAGGGGCCGGGACAGGGACTTCACCCCTCCACTTT. The J gene is TRBJ1-6, the V gene TRBV7-2, with 9 bases that match TRBD1. This CDR3 spans 16 amino acids. The germline CDR1 and CDR2 sequences are SGHTA and FQGNSA. Trimming at V came to 1 base and at J to 9 bases, leaving 7 bases not matched to a gene.

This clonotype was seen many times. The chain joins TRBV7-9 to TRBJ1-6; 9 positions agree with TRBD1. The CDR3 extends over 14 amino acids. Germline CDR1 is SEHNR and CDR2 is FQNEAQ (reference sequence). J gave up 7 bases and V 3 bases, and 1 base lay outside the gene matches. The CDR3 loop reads CASSFGTGNSPLHF. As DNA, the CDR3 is TGTGCCAGCAGCTTCGGGACAGGGAATTCACCCCTCCACTTT.

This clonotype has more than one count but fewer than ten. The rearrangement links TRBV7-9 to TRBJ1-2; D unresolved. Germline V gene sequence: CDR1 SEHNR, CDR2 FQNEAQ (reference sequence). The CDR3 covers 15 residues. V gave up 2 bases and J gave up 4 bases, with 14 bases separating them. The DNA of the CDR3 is TGTGCCAGCAGCTTAAACCCCCTCGCAGGCTATGGCTACACCTTC. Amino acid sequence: CASSLNPLAGYGYTF.

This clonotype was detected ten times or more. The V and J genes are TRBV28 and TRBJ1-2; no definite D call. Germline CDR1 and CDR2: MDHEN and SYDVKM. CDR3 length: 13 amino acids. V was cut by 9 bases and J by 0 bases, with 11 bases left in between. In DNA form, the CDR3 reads TGTGCCAGTAGACGGTTAGCTAACTATGGCTACACCTTC. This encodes CASRRLANYGYTF.

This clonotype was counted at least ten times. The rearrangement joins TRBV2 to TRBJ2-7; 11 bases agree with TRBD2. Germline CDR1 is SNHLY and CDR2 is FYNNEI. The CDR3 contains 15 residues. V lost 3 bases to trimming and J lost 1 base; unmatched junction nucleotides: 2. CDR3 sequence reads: CASSEASGRSYEQYF. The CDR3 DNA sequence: TGTGCCAGCAGTGAGGCTAGCGGGAGGTCCTACGAGCAGTACTTC.